The next 19 T cell receptor beta chains were all read from a single sample in a study of shared clonotypes between healthy human individuals (dated by TCRdb to about 2020). Libraries were prepared through the immunoSEQ multiplex PCR assay. The table comes from immuneACCESS by way of TCRdb, which keeps in-frame sequences with V and J called. Part of the clones is missing from these tables; in studies checked, under half for an unresolved V gene and the rest for unknown reasons. This sample has about 1.5 million clones in its table, and approximately 98% of those were observed once. About 0.45% of the sample comes from the top ten. Sequenced sample: naive CD4+ T cells sorted from blood. In the paper's terms, the cell subset or site label means: CD45RA+ positively selected. The receptors come from a man younger than 45 in good health.

This chain links TRBV2 with TRBJ2-1, with 9 bases matching TRBD2. CDR1 and CDR2 from the germline V gene are SNHLY and FYNNEI. The CDR3 contains 16 residues. V was clipped by 3 bases and J by 7 bases; unmatched bases: 10. For the CDR3, the DNA is TGTGCCAGCAGTGATATAGCGGCTAGCGGGAAAAATGAGCAGTTCTTC. Amino acid sequence: CASSDIAASGKNEQFF.

The V call is TRBV18, the J call TRBJ1-1; D is ambiguous. The V end was cut by 1 base, the J end by 1 base, with 10 bases between. This CDR3 is built from 15 residues. CDR1 and CDR2 (germline): KGHSH, LQKENI. The CDR3 region is CASSPQERWNTEAFF. The CDR3 DNA is TGTGCCAGCTCACCACAAGAACGGTGGAACACTGAAGCTTTCTTT.

CDR3 sequence reads: CASSHTPGLAGRGAQNEQFF. In DNA form, the CDR3 reads TGCGCCAGCAGCCATACACCGGGACTAGCGGGTAGAGGCGCGCAGAATGAGCAGTTCTTC. The rearrangement links TRBV4-1 to TRBJ2-1; 12 nucleotides line up with TRBD2. This CDR3 is 20 amino acids long. Trimming took 3 bases from V and 7 from J; bases not matched to a gene: 19. Germline values: CDR1 MGHRA, CDR2 YSYEKL.

A remark on this clone: The same CDR3 arises from other DNA sequences in this sample as well. V and J are TRBV2 and TRBJ2-3; tentative D call: TRBD1 (6 bases). V lost 3 bases, J lost 3 bases, and 7 bases lay in between. Germline V CDR1 and CDR2: SNHLY, FYNNEI. This CDR3 has 13 amino acids. The CDR3 nucleotides are TGTGCCAGCAGTGAGCAGGGGACAGATACGCAGTATTTT. It translates to CASSEQGTDTQYF.

V and J are TRBV5-4 and TRBJ2-3; no clear D gene. The V end lost 3 bases, the J end lost 4 bases, and 6 bases lay between the germline ends. Germline V CDR1 and CDR2: SGHNT, YYREEE (reference sequence). The CDR3 is 12 residues long. In DNA, the CDR3 is TGTGCCAGCAGCTCCAATGCAGATACGCAGTATTTT. Its translation: CASSSNADTQYF.

This clone occurred once. CDR3 coding DNA: TGTGCCAGTACCTTAACTTCCGGGCACTACAATGAGCAGTTCTTC. This translates into CASTLTSGHYNEQFF. The chain employs TRBV19 and TRBJ2-1; D unresolved. Germline values: CDR1 LNHDA, CDR2 SQIVND (reference sequence). The CDR3 extends over 15 amino acids. Trimming stripped 7 bases from V and 3 bases from J, with 16 bases between. Based on the CDR3 plus reference TRBV19 and TRBJ2-1, the full variable domain is DGGITQSPKYLFRKEGQNVTLSCEQNLNHDAMYWYRQDPGQGLRLIYYSQIVNDFQKGDIAEGYSVSREKKESFPLTVTSAQKNPTAFYLCASTLTSGHYNEQFFGPGTRLTVL.

The chain recombines TRBV28 with TRBJ2-7; 12 bases align to TRBD1. Germline V CDR1 and CDR2: MDHEN, SYDVKM. The CDR3 is made up of 17 amino acids. Trimming at V came to 4 bases and at J to 4 bases, leaving 11 bases not matched to a gene. In DNA form, the CDR3 reads TGTGCCAGCAGTTCCACCCGGGGGGGACAGGGGGCTTACGAGCAGTACTTC. It encodes CASSSTRGGQGAYEQYF.

CDR3 DNA sequence: TGTGCCAGTAGTCTCCTTGCTGGGGCCAACGTCCTGACTTTC. Its protein is CASSLLAGANVLTF. V gene TRBV19 combines with J gene TRBJ2-6; unclear D gene. CDR1 is LNHDA and CDR2 is SQIVND in the germline V gene (reference sequence). This CDR3 region has 14 residues. Trimming left V 5 bases short and J 2 bases short, with 7 bases between.

The V gene is TRBV30, the J gene TRBJ2-6, with D unclear. Per the germline V gene, CDR1 is GTSNPN and CDR2 is SVGIG (reference sequence). Trimming took off 0 bases at V and 4 bases at J, with 10 bases between the two ends. This CDR3 spans 15 amino acids. This CDR3 is CAWSVRRSGANVLTF. The CDR3 DNA follows: TGTGCCTGGAGTGTAAGACGGTCAGGGGCCAACGTCCTGACTTTC.

The genes are TRBV27 and TRBJ1-4; the match to TRBD1 covers 8 bases. V dropped 4 bases and J dropped 7; count of bases not matched to a gene: 8. In germline, CDR1 is MNHEY, CDR2 SMNVEV (reference sequence). The CDR3 contains 15 residues. The CDR3 region is CASSSKQGEGEKLFF. As DNA, the CDR3 is TGTGCCAGCAGTTCCAAACAGGGGGAGGGTGAAAAACTGTTTTTT.

This clone was counted once. The chain combines TRBV28 with TRBJ2-7; D unclear. Trimming shortened V by 3 bases and J by 5 bases, and 11 bases separated the two germline ends. CDR3 length equals 13 residues. Per germline, CDR1 MDHEN and CDR2 SYDVKM. In DNA form, the CDR3 reads TGTGCCAGCAGTTTTCCTCTCACCGACGAGCAGTACTTC. Protein: CASSFPLTDEQYF.

This clone has a single count. The gene calls are TRBV6-6 and TRBJ2-5; the D gene is possibly TRBD2 (6 bases). CDR1 is MNHNY, CDR2 SVGAGI, per germline (reference sequence). There are 12 residues in the CDR3. CDR3 DNA: TGTGCGGTCGGGGGATCCCCAGAGACCCAGTACTTC. As protein: CAVGGSPETQYF.

This chain uses TRBV4-1 with TRBJ2-7; 9 nucleotides match TRBD1. With 4 bases clipped from V and 4 bases from J, the junction kept 2 bases outside the gene matches. CDR3 size: 13 residues. CDR1 MGHRA and CDR2 YSYEKL come from the germline V gene. For the CDR3, the DNA is TGCGCCAGCAGCCGGACAGGGGAGTACGAGCAGTACTTC. It encodes CASSRTGEYEQYF.

The rearrangement joins TRBV4-2 to TRBJ2-3, with no clear D. V lost 5 bases and J 6 bases, leaving 15 bases between the germline ends. The CDR3 runs 14 residues. Per germline, CDR1 LGHNA and CDR2 YNFKEQ. CDR3 coding DNA: TGTGCCAGCAGCGACCGGACCTCCTACGATACGCAGTATTTT. As protein: CASSDRTSYDTQYF.

This clone came up once. This chain uses TRBV7-9 with TRBJ2-1; weak D call: TRBD2 (6 bases). CDR1 and CDR2 from the germline V gene are SEHNR and FQNEAQ (reference sequence). The CDR3 loop spans 16 amino acids. V was trimmed by 4 bases and J by 2 bases, leaving 15 bases between them. The CDR3: CASSSNLARTYNEQFF. CDR3 in DNA: TGTGCCAGCAGCTCAAATCTAGCGCGAACCTACAATGAGCAGTTCTTC.

The J gene is TRBJ2-7, the V gene TRBV2, with 7 bases lining up with TRBD1. CDR1 is SNHLY, CDR2 FYNNEI, per germline. The CDR3 totals 15 residues. With V trimmed by 4 bases and J by 3 bases, 9 bases remained unmatched. CDR3 bases: TGTGCCAGCAGTGCTGGAACAGGGGTCCTCTACGAGCAGTACTTC. Its translation is CASSAGTGVLYEQYF.

The chain links TRBV18 to TRBJ1-3; a weak D match, TRBD1 (6 bases). The length of the CDR3 is 16 residues. Germline lookup yields CDR1 KGHSH and CDR2 LQKENI. The germline V and J ends were trimmed by 4 bases and 0 bases, with 13 bases remaining between them. Here the CDR3 DNA reads TGTGCCAGCTCACTTGACAGGTCCTTCTCTGGAAACACCATATATTTT. Its translation: CASSLDRSFSGNTIYF.

With regard to this clone: Sequence at one end of the junction differs from germline and may be a read error. This chain uses TRBV2 with TRBJ2-7, with D possibly TRBD1 on 6 matching bases. There are 10 residues in the CDR3. Germline-derived CDR1 and CDR2 are SNHLY and FYNNEI. The CDR3 sequence: CASSTPGHLF. The DNA of the CDR3 is TGTGCCAGCAGTACTCCGGGACACTTATTC.

This rearrangement joins TRBV18 to TRBJ2-6; 11 bases are a match to TRBD2. Germline values: CDR1 KGHSH, CDR2 LQKENI. The CDR3 extends over 19 amino acids. V was clipped by 2 bases and J by 0 bases; unmatched bases: 6. For the CDR3, the DNA is TGTGCCAGCTCACCAAACCTAGCGGGAGGAAACTCTGGGGCCAACGTCCTGACTTTC. Its translation: CASSPNLAGGNSGANVLTF.